This T cell receptor beta chain originates from a study of shared clonotypes between healthy human individuals. The length of the CDR3 is 14 residues. Germline CDR1 SGDLS, CDR2 YYNGEE. Trimming shortened V by 0 bases and J by 1 base, and 4 bases separated the two germline ends. Method: immunoSEQ multiplex PCR; TCRdb's copy keeps in-frame clones and lacks some. The profile shows over a million clones, approximately 70% of them singletons. The sequencing input was memory CD4+ T cells sorted from blood. Subset described: CD45RA-negative fraction. The source is a man aged 18 to 30 in good health. The genes are TRBV9 and TRBJ2-2; no clear D gene. The CDR3 region is CASSVDGNTGELFF. The CDR3 DNA follows: TGTGCCAGCAGCGTAGATGGGAACACCGGGGAGCTGTTTTTT.